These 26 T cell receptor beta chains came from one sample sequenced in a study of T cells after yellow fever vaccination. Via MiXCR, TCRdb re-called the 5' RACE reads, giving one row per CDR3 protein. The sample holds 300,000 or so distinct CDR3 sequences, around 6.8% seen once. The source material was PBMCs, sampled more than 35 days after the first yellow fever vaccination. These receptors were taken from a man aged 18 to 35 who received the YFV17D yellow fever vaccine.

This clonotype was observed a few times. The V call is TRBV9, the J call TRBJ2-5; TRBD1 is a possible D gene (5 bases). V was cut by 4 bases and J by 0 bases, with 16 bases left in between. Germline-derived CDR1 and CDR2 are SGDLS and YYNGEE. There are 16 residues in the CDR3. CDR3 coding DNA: TGTGCCAGCAGCCCCCATAGCCAGGGCTACCAAGAGACCCAGTACTTC. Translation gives CASSPHSQGYQETQYF.

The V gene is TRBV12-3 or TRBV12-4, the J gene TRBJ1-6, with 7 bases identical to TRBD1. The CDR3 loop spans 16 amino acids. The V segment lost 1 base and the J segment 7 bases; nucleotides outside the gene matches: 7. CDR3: CASSLGQGALNSPLHF. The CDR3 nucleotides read TGTGCCAGCAGTTTAGGACAGGGCGCCCTCAATTCACCCCTCCACTTT.

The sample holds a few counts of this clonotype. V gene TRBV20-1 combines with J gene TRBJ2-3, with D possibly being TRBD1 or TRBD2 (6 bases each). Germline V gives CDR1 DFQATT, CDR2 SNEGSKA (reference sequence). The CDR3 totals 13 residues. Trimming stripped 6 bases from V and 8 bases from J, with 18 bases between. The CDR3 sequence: CSAWGAALTTQYF. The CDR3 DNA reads TGCAGTGCCTGGGGGGCGGCCTTGACTACGCAGTATTTT.

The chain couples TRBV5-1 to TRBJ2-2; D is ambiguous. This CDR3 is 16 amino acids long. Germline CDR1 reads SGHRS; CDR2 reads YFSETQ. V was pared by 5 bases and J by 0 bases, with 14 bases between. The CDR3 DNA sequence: TGCGCCAGCAGAGCAGCAATACCTACGAACACCGGGGAGCTGTTTTTT. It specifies CASRAAIPTNTGELFF.

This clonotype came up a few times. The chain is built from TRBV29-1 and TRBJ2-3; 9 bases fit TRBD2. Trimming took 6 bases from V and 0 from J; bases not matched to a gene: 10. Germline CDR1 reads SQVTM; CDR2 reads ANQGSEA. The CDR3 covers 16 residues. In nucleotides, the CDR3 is TGCAGCGTGAGAGGCGGGGGGGCCCCTAGCACAGATACGCAGTATTTT. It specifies CSVRGGGAPSTDTQYF.

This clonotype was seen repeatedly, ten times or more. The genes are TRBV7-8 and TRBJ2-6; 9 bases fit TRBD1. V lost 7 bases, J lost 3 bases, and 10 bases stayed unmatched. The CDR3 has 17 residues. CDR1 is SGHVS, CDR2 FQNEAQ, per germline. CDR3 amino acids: CASIRDRVFGGANVLTF. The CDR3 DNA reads TGTGCCAGCATCCGGGACAGGGTCTTCGGTGGGGCCAACGTCCTGACTTTC.

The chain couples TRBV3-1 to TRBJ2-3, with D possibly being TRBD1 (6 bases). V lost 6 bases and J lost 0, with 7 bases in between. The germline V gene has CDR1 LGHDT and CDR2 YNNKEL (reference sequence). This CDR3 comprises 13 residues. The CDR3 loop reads CASRGQSTDTQYF. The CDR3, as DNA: TGTGCCAGCAGAGGACAGAGCACAGATACGCAGTATTTT.

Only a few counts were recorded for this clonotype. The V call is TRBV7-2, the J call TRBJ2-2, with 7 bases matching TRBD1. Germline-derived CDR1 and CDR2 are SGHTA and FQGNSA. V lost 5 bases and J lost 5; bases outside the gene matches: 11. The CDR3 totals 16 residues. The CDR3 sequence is CASSVRQGLRTGELFF. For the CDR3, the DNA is TGTGCCAGCAGCGTAAGACAGGGTCTAAGGACCGGGGAGCTGTTTTTT.

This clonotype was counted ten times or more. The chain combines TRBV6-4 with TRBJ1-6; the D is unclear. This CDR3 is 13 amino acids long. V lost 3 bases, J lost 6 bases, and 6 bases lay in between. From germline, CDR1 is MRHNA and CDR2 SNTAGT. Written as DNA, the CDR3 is TGTGCCAGCAGTGATAAAATTAATTCACCCCTCCACTTT. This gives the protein CASSDKINSPLHF.

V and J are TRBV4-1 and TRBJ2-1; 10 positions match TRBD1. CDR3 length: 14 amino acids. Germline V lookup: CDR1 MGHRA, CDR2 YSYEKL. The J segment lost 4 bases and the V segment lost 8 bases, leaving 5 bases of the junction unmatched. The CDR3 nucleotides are TGCGCCAGCGCCGGGACAGGGGTATACAATGAGCAGTTCTTC. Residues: CASAGTGVYNEQFF.

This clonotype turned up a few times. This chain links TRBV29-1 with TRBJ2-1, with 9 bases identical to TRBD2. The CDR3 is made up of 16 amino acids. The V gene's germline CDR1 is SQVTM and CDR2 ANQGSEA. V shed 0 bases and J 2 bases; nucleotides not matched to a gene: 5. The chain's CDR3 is CSVEDPSGATYNEQFF. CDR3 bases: TGCAGCGTTGAAGACCCTAGCGGGGCCACCTACAATGAGCAGTTCTTC.

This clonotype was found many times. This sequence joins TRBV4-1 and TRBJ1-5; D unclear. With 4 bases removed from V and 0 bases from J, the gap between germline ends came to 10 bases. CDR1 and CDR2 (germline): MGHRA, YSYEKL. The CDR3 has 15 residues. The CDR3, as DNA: TGCGCCAGCAGCCCCCGCTGGGTTAGCAATCAGCCCCAGCATTTT. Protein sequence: CASSPRWVSNQPQHF.

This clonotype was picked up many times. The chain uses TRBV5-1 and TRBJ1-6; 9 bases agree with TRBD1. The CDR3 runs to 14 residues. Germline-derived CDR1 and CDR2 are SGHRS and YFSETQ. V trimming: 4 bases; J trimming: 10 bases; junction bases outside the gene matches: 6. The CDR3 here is CASSPDRGWSPLHF. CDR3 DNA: TGCGCCAGCAGCCCTGACAGGGGGTGGTCACCCCTCCACTTT.

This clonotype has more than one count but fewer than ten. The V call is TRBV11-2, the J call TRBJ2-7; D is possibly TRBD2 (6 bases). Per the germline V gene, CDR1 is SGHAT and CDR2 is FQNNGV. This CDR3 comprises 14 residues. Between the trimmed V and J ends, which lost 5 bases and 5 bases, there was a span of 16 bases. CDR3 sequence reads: CASSIRSGFDEQYV. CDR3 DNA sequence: TGTGCCAGCAGCATACGCAGCGGGTTCGACGAGCAGTACGTC.

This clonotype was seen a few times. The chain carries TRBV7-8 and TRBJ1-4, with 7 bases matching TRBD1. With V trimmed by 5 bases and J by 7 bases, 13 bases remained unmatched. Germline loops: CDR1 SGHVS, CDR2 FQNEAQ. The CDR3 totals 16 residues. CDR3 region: CASSPTEGRGIEKLFF. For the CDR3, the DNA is TGTGCCAGCAGCCCCACTGAGGGCAGGGGGATTGAAAAACTGTTTTTT.

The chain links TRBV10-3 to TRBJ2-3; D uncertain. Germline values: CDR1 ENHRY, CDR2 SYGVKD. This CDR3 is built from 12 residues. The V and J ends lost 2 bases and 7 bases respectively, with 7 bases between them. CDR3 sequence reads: CAISEALNTQYF. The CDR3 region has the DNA TGTGCCATCAGTGAGGCTCTTAATACGCAGTATTTT.

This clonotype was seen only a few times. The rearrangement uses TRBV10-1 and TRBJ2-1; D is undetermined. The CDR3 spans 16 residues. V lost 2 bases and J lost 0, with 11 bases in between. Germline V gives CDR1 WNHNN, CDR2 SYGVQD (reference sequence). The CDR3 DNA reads TGCGCCAGCAGTGAGGACCCACAACACTCCTACAATGAGCAGTTCTTC. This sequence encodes CASSEDPQHSYNEQFF.

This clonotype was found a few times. The chain's CDR3 is CASSPWTDSPLHF. CDR3 coding DNA: TGTGCCAGCAGTCCGTGGACGGACTCACCCCTCCACTTT. This chain links TRBV12-3 or TRBV12-4 with TRBJ1-6, with D unclear. V was shortened by 5 bases and J by 10 bases, with 12 bases between the two germline ends. CDR3 length: 13 residues.

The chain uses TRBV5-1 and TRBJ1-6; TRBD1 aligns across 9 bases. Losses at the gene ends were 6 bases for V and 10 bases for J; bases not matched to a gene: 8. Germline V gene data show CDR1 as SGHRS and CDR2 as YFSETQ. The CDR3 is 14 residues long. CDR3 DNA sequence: TGCGCCAGCACTCCGGGACAGGGTCAATCACCCCTCCACTTT. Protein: CASTPGQGQSPLHF. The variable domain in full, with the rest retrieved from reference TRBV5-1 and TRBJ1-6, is KAGVTQTPRYLIKTRGQQVTLSCSPISGHRSVSWYQQTPGQGLQFLFEYFSETQRNKGNFPGRFSGRQFSNSRSEMNVSTLELGDSALYLCASTPGQGQSPLHFGNGTRLTVT.

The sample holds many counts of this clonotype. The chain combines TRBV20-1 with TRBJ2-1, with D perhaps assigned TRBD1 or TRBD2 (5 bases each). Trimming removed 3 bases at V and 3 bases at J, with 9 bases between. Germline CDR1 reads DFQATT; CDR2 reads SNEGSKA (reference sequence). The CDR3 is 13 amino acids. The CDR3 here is CSARGRSYNEQFF. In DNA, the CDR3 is TGCAGTGCTAGGGGACGAAGCTACAATGAGCAGTTCTTC.

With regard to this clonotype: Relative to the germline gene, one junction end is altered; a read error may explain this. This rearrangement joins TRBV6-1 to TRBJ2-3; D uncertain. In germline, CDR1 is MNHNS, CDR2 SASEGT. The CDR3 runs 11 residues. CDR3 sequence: CASSEWVFSTW. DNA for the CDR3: TGTGCCAGCAGTGAATGGGTATTTTCAACGTGG.

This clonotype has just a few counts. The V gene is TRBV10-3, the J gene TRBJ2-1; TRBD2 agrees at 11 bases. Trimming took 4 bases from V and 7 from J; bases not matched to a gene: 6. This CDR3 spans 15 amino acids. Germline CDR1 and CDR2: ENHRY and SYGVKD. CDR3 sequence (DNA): TGTGCCATCAGTGTACGGCTAGCGGGGGGTAATGAGCAGTTCTTC. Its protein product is CAISVRLAGGNEQFF.

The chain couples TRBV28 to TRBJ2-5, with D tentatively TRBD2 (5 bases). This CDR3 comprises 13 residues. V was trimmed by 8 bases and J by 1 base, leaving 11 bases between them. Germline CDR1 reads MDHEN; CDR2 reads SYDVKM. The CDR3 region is CASVGEPQETQYF. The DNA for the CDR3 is TGTGCCAGCGTCGGGGAACCCCAAGAGACCCAGTACTTC.

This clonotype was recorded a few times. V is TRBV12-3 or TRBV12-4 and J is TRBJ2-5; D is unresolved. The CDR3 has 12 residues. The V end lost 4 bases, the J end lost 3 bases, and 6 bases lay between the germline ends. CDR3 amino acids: CASSWGEETQYF. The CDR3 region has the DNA TGTGCCAGCAGTTGGGGTGAAGAGACCCAGTACTTC.

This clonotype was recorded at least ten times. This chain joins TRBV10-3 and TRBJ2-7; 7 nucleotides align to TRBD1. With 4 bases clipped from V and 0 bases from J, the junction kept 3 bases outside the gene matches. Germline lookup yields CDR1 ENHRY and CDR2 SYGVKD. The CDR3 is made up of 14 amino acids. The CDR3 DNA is TGTGCCATCAGTGCCGGGACAGTCTCCTACGAGCAGTACTTC. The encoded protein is CAISAGTVSYEQYF.

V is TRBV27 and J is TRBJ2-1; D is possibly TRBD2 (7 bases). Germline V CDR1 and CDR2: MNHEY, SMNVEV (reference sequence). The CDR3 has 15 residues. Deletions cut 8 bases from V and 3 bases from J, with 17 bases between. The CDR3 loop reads CASGGAGAVYNEQFF. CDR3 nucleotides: TGTGCCAGCGGTGGGGCGGGGGCAGTCTACAATGAGCAGTTCTTC.